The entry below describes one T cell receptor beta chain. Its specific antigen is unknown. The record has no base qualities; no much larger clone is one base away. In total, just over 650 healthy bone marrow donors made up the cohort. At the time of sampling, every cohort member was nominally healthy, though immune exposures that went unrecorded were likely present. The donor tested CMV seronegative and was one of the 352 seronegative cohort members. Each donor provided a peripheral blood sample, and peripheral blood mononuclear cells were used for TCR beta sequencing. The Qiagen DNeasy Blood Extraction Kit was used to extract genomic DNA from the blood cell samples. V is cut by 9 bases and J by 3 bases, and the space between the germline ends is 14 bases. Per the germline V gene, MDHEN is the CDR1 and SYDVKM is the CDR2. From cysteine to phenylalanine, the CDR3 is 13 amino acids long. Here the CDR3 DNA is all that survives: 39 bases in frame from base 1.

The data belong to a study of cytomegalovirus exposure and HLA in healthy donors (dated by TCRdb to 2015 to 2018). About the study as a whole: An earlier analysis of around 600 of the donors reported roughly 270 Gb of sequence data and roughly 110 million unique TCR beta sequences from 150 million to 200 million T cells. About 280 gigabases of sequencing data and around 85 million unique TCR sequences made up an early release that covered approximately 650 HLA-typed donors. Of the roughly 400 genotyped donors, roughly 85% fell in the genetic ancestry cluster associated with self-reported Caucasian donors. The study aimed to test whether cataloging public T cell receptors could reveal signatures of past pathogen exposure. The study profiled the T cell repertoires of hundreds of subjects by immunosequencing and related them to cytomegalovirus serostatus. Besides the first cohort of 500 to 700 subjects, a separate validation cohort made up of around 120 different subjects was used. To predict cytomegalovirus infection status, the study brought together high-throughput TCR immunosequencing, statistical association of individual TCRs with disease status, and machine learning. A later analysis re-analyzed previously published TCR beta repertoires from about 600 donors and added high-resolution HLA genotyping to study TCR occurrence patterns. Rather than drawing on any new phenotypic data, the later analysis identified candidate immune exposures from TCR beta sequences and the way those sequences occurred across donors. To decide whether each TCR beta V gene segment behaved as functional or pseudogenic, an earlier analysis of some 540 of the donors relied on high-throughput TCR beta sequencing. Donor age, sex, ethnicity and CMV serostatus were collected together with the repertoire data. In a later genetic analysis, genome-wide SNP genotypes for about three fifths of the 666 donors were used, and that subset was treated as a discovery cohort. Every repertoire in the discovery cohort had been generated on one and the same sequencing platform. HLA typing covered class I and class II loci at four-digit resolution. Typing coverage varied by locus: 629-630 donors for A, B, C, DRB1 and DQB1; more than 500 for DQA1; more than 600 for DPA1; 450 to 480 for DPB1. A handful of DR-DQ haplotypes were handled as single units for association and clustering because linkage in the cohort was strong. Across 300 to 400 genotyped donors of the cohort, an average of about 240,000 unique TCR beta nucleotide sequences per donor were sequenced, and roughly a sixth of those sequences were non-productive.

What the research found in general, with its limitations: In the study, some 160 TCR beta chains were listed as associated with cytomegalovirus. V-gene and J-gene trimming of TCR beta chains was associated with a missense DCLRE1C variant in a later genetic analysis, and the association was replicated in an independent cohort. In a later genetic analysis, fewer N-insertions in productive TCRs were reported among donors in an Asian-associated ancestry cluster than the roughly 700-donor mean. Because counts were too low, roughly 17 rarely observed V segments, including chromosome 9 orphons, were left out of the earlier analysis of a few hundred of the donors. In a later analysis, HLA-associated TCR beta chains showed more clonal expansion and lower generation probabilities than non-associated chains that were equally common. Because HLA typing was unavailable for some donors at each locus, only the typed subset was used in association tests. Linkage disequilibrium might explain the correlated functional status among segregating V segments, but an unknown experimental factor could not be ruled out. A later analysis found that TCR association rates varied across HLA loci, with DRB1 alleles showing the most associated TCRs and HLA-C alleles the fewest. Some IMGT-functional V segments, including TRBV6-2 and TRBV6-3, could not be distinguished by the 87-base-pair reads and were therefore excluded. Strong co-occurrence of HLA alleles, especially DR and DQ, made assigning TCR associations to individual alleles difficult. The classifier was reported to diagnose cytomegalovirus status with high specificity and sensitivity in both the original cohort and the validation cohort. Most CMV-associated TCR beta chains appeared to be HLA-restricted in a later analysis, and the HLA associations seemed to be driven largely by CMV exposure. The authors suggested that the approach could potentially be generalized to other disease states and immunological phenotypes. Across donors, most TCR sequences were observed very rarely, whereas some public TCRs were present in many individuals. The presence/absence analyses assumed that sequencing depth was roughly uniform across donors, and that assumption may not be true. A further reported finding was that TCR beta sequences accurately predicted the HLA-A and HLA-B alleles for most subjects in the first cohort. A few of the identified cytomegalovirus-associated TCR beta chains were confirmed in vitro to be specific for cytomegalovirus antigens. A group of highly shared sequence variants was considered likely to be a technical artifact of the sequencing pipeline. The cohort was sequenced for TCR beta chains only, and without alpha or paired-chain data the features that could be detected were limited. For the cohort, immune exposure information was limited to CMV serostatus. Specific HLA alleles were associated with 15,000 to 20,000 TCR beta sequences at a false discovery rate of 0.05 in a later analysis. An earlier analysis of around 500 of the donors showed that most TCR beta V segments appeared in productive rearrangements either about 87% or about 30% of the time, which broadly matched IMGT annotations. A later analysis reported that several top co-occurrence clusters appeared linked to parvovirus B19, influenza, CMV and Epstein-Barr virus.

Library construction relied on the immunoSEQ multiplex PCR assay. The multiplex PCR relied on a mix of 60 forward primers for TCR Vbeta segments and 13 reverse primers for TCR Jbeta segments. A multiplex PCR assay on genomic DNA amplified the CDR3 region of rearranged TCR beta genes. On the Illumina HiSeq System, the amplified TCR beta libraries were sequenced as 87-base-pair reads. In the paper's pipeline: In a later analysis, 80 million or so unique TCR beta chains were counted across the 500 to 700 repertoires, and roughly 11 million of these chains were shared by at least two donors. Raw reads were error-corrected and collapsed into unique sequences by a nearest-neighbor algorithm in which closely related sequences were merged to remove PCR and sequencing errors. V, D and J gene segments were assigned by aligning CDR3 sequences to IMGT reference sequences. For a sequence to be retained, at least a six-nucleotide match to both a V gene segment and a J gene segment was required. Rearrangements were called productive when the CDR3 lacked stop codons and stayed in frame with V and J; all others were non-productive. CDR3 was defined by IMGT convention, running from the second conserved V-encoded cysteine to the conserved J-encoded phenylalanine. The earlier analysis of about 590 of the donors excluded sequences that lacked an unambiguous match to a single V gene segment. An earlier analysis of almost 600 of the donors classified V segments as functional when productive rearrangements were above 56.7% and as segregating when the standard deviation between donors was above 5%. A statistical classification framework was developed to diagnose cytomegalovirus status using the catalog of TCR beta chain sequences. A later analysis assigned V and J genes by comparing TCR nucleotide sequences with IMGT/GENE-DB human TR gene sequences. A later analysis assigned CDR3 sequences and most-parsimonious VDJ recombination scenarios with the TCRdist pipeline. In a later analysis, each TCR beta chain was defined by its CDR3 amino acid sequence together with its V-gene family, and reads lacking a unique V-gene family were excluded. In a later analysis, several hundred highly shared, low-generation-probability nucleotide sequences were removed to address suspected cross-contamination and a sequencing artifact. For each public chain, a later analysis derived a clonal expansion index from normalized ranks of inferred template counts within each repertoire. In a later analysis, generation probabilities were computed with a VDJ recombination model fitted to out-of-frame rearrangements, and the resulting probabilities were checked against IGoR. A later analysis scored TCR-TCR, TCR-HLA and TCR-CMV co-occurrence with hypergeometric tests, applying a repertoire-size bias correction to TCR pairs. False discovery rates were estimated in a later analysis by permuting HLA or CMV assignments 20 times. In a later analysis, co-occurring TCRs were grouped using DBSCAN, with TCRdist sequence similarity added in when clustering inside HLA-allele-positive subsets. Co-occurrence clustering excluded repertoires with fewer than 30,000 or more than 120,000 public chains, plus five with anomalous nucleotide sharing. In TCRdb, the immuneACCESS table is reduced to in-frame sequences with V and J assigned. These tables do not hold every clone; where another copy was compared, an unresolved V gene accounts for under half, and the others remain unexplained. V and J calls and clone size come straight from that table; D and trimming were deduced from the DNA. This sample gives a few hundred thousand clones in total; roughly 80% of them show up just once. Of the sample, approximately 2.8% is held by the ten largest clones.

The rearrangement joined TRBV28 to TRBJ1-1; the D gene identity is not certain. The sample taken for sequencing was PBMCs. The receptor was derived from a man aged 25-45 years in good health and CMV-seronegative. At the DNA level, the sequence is TGTGCCAGTCATTACGGCGGAGACACTGAAGCTTTCTTT. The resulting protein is CASHYGGDTEAFF.